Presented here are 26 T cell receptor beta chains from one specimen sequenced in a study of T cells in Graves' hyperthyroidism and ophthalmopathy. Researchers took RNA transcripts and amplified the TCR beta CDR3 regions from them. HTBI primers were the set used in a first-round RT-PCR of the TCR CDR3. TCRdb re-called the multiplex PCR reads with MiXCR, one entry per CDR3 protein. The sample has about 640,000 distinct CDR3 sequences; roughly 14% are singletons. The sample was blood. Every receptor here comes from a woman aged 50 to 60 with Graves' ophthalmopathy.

In DNA form, the CDR3 reads TGTGCCACCAGTGAACTAGCGGGAGACGAGACCCAGTACTTC. Translating gives CATSELAGDETQYF. The rearrangement joins TRBV24-1 to TRBJ2-5, with 11 bases that match TRBD2. The ends lost 4 bases at V and 5 bases at J; junction bases unmatched: 2. The CDR3 consists of 14 residues. Germline assignment: CDR1 KGHDR and CDR2 SFDVKD.

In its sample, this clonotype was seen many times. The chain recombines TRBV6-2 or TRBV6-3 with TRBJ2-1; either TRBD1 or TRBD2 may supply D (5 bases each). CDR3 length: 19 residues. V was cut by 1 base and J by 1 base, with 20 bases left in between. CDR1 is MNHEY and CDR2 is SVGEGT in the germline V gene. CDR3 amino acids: CASSYFGTPAGASYNEQFF. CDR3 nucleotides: TGTGCCAGCAGTTACTTCGGGACCCCAGCCGGGGCGTCCTACAATGAGCAGTTCTTC.

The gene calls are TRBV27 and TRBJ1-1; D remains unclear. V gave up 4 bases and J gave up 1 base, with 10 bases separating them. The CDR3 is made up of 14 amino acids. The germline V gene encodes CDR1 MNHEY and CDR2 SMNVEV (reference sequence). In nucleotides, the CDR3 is TGTGCCAGCAGTTCCCGGGTAGAGAACACTGAAGCTTTCTTT. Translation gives CASSSRVENTEAFF.

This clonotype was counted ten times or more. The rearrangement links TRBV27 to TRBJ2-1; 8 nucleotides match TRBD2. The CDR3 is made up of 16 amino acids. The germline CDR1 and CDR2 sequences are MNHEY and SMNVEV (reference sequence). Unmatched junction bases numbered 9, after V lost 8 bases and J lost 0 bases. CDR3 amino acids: CASQNVREDSYNEQFF. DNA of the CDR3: TGTGCCAGCCAAAACGTGCGGGAGGACTCCTACAATGAGCAGTTCTTC.

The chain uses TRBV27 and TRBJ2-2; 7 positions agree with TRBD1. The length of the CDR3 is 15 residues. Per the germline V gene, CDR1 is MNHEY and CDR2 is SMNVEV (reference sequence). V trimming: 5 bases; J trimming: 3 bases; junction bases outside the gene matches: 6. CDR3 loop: CASSIDRVHTGELFF. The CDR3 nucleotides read TGTGCCAGCAGTATCGACAGGGTCCACACCGGGGAGCTGTTTTTT.

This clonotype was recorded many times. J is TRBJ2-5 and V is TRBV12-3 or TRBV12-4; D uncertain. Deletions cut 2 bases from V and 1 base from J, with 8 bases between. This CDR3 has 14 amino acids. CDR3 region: CASSLSPSQETQYF. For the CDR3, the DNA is TGTGCCAGCAGTTTAAGTCCCAGCCAAGAGACCCAGTACTTC.

CDR3 residues: CATSSRDRENQPQHF. The DNA of the CDR3 is TGTGCCACCTCCTCCCGGGACAGGGAGAATCAGCCCCAGCATTTT. The rearrangement joins TRBV24-1 to TRBJ1-5; 9 nucleotides agree with TRBD1. This CDR3 comprises 15 residues. V lost 9 bases to trimming and J lost 4 bases; unmatched junction nucleotides: 9. Looked up from germline, CDR1 is KGHDR and CDR2 is SFDVKD.

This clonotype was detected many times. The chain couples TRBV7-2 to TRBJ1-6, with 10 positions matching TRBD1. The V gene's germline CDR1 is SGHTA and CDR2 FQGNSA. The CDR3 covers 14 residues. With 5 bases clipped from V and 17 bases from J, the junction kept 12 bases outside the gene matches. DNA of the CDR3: TGTGCCAGCAGCAACCGGGACAGGGGAGTTCTATTCCACTTT. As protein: CASSNRDRGVLFHF. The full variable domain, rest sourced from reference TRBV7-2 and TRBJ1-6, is GAGVSQSPSNKVTEKGKDVELRCDPISGHTALYWYRQSLGQGLEFLIYFQGNSAPDKSGLPSDRFSAERTGGSVSTLTIQRTQQEDSAVYLCASSNRDRGVLFHFGNGTRLTVT.

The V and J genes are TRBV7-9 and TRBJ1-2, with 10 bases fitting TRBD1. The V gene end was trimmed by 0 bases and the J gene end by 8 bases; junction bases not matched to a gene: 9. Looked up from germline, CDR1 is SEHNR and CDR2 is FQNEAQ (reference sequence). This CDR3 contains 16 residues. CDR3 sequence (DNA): TGTGCCAGCAGCTTAGCCTCCGGGACAGGGGTTAACGGCTACACCTTC. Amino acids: CASSLASGTGVNGYTF.

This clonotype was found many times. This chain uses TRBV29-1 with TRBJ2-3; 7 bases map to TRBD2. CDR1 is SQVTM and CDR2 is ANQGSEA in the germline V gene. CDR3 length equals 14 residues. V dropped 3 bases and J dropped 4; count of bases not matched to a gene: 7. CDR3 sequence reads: CSVDWGGAADTQYF. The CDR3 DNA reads TGCAGCGTTGATTGGGGGGGAGCGGCAGATACGCAGTATTTT.

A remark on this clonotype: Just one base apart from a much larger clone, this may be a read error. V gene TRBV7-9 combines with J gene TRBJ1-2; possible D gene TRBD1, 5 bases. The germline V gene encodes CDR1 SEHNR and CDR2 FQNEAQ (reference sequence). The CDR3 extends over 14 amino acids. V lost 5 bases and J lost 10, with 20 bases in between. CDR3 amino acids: CASSPSGQGSVYTF. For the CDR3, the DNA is TGTGCCAGCAGCCCATCGGGGCAGGGCAGCGTCTACACCTTC.

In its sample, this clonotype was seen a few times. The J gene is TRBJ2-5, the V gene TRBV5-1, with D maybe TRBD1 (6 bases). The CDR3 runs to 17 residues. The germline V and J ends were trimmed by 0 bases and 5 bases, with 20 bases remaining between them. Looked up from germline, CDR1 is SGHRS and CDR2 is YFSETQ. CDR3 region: CASSLAGGIGFGETQYF. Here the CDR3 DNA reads TGCGCCAGCAGCTTGGCTGGGGGCATTGGTTTCGGGGAGACCCAGTACTTC.

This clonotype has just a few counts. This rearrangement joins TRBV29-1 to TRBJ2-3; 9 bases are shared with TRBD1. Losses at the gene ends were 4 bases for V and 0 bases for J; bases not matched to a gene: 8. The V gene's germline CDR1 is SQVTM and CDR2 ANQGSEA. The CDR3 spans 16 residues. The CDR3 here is CSVVGGQGFSTDTQYF. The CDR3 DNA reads TGCAGCGTTGTTGGGGGACAGGGTTTTAGCACAGATACGCAGTATTTT.

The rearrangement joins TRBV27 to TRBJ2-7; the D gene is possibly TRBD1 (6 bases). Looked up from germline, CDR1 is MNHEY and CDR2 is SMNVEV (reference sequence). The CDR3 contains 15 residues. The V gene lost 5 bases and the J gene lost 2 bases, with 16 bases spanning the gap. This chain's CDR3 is CASSPAGVLPYEQYF. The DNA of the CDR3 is TGTGCCAGCAGTCCAGCAGGGGTGTTGCCCTACGAGCAGTACTTC.

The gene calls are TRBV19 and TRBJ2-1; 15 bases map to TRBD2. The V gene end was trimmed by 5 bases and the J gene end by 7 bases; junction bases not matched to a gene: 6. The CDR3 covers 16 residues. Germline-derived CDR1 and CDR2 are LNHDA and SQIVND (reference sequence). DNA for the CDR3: TGTGCCAGTAGTCCCAGGACTAGCGGGAGGGGAAATGAGCAGTTCTTC. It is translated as CASSPRTSGRGNEQFF.

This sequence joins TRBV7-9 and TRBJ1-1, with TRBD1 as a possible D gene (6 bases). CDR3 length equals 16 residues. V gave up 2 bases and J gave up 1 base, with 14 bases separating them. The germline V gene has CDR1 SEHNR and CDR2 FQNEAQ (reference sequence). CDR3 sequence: CASSLYQGRGNTEAFF. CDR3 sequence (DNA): TGTGCCAGCAGCTTATATCAGGGCAGGGGGAACACTGAAGCTTTCTTT.

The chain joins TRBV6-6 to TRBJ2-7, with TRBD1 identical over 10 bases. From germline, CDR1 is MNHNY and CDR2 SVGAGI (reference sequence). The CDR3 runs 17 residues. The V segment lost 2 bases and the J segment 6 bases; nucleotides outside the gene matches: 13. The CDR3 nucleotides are TGTGCCAGCAGTTACCTGGTAAATCCGGGACAGGGGACCGAGCAGTACTTC. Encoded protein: CASSYLVNPGQGTEQYF.

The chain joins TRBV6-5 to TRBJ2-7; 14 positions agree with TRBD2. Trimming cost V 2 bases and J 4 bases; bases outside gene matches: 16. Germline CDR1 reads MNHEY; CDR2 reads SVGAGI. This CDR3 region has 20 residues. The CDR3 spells CASSYDPGLAGVKIGYEQYF. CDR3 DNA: TGTGCCAGCAGTTACGATCCGGGACTAGCGGGAGTTAAGATCGGATACGAGCAGTACTTC.

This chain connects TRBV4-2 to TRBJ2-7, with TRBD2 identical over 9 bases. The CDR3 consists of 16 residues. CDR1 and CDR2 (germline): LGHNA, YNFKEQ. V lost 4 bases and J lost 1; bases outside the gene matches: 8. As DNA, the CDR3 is TGTGCCAGCAGCCGACCAATAGCGGGAGAGTCCTACGAGCAGTACTTC. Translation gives CASSRPIAGESYEQYF.

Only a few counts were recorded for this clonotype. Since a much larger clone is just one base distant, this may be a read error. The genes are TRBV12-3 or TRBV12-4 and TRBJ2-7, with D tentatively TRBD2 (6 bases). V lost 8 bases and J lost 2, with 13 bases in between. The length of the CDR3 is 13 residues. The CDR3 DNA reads TGTGCCAGCGGACCGGGGGTCGCCTACGAGCAGTACTTC. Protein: CASGPGVAYEQYF.

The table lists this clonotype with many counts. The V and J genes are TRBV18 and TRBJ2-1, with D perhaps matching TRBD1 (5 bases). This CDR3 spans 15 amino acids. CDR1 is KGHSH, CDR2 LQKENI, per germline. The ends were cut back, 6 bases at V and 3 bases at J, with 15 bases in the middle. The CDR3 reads CASSYQGPSYNEQFF. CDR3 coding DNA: TGTGCCAGCTCCTACCAGGGTCCCAGCTACAATGAGCAGTTCTTC.

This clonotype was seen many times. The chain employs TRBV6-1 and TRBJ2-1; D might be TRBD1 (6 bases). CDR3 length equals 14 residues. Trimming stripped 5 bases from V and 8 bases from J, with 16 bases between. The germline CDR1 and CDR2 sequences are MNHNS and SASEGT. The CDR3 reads CASSLVGAGDEQFF. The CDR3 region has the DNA TGTGCCAGCAGTTTGGTGGGGGCCGGCGATGAGCAGTTCTTC.

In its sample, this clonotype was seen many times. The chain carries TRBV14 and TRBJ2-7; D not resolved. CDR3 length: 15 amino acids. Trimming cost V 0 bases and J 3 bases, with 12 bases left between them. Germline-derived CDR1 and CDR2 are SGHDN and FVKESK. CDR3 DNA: TGTGCCAGCAGCCAAGATCCTATTCCCAACTACGAGCAGTACTTC. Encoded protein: CASSQDPIPNYEQYF.

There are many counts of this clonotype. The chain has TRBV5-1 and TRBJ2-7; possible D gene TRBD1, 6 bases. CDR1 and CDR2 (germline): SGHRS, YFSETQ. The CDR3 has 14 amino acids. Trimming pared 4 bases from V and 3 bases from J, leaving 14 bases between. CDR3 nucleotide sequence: TGCGCCAGCAGCCTCCTTGGACAGCTCTACGAGCAGTACTTC. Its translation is CASSLLGQLYEQYF.

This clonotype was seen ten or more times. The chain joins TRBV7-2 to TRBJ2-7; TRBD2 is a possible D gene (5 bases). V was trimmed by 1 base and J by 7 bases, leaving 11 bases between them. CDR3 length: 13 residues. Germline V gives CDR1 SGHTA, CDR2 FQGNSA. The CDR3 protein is CASSLGSRREQYF. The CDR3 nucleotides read TGTGCCAGCAGCTTAGGGTCACGGAGGGAGCAGTACTTC.

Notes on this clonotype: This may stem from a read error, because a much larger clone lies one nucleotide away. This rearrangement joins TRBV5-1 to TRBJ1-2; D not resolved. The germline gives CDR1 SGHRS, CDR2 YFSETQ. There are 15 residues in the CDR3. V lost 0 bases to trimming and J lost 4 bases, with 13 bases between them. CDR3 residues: CASSLGGSSPYGYTF. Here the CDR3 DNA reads TGCGCCAGCAGCTTGGGCGGCAGTAGTCCCTATGGCTACACCTTC. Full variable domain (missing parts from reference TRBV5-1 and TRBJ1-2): KAGVTQTPRYLIKTRGQQVTLSCSPISGHRSVSWYQQTPGQGLQFLFEYFSETQRNKGNFPGRFSGRQFSNSRSEMNVSTLELGDSALYLCASSLGGSSPYGYTFGSGTRLTVV.